The rows below give T cell receptor beta chains drawn from one sample of a study of PD-L1 blockade in urothelial cancer. Clones were read by immunoSEQ multiplex PCR, and TCRdb kept only the in-frame ones, dropping some. The table includes about 52,000 clones, approximately 72% detected once. Sample: PBMCs, taken around atezolizumab (anti-PD-L1) treatment. These receptor sequences come from a man between 65 and 85 years old with urothelial cancer. CDR3s include the opening cysteine and the closing phenylalanine or tryptophan. D genes are given only for firm matches. For some rows the clone size is stated as once, few or many, or as a class when expanded; others skip it.

>TRBJ2-5|.|TRBV9|.
TGTGCCAGCAGCGTTGGGCCAGGGGATTGGGGAGAGACCCAGTACTTC
CASSVGPGDWGETQYF
>TRBJ1-5|.|TRBV28|TRBD1
TGTGCCAGCAGTATGACAGGGGCCGTTCAGCCCCAGCATTTT
CASSMTGAVQPQHF
>TRBJ2-3|once|TRBV4-3|TRBD2
TGCGCCAGCAGCCAAGATGATTTGTCAGCTAGCGGGGGGGTTACTAGCACAGATACGCAGTATTTT
CASSQDDLSASGGVTSTDTQYF
>TRBJ1-1|.|TRBV7-3|.
TGTGCCAGCAGCCAAGGGGCGCTGGTCACTGAAGCTTTCTTT
CASSQGALVTEAFF
>TRBJ1-1|.|TRBV5-8|TRBD1
TGTGCCAGCAGCTTTGGACAGGGCAGGTCAGGACTCTCTGAAGCTTTCTTT
CASSFGQGRSGLSEAFF
>TRBJ2-3|.|TRBV5-1|.
TGCGCCAGCAGCTTGGGCTATACCACAGATACGCAGTATTTT
CASSLGYTTDTQYF
>TRBJ1-1|.|TRBV13|.
TGTGCCAGCAGCCCCCCCAGGGCTGGGGGGGTTGAAGCTTTCTTT
CASSPPRAGGVEAFF
>TRBJ2-5|.|TRBV19|TRBD1
TGTGCCAGTAGTGCCTTCCGGGACAGGGACCAAGAGACCCAGTACTTC
CASSAFRDRDQETQYF
>TRBJ2-7|once|TRBV4-3|TRBD2
TGCGCCAGCAGCCAAGAGATAGCGGGAGGCGAGCAGTACTTC
CASSQEIAGGEQYF
>TRBJ1-1|.|TRBV7-9|.
TGTGCCAGCAGCTCCGGACACCCCACTGAAGCTTTCTTT
CASSSGHPTEAFF
>TRBJ1-4|.|TRBV6-5|TRBD1
TGTGCCAGCAGACCCACAGGGGCCAGGAATGAAAAACTGTTTTTT
CASRPTGARNEKLFF
>TRBJ2-4|.|TRBV5-1|.
TGCGCGAGCGCGGTTTCCATTGGATATCAAGGTGGTCGCGCCAAAAACATTCAGTACTTC
CASAVSIGYQGGRAKNIQYF
>TRBJ2-1|few|TRBV27|.
TGTGCCAGCAGGTACTACAATGAGCAGTTCTTC
CASRYYNEQFF
>TRBJ1-1|once|TRBV19|TRBD1
TGTGCCAGTAGTTCCCGGGGGACAGGGGTTGAAGCTTTCTTT
CASSSRGTGVEAFF
>TRBJ1-1|.|TRBV7-9|TRBD1
TGTGCCAGCAGCTTATCCGACAGGGACATGAACACTGAAGCTTTCTTT
CASSLSDRDMNTEAFF
>TRBJ2-7|.|TRBV9|.
TGTGCCAGCAGCGTAACGAGTGAGGAAGGCTACGAGCAGTACTTC
CASSVTSEEGYEQYF
>TRBJ2-1|.|TRBV10-2|TRBD2
TGCGCCAGCAGTGCGGCGGGAGGGTACAATGAGCAGTTCTTC
CASSAAGGYNEQFF
>TRBJ1-5|.|TRBV19|TRBD1
TGTGCCAGTAGTATAGATATTAGGGGGCTCGGCAATCAGCCCCAGCATTTT
CASSIDIRGLGNQPQHF
>TRBJ2-1|.|TRBV6-6|.
TGTGCCAGCGGATTCGGGAGTGCGCTAGCCAATGAGCAGTTCTTC
CASGFGSALANEQFF
>TRBJ2-3|.|TRBV11-3|.
TGTGCCAGCAGCATTTACAGGGGCACAGATACGCAGTATTTT
CASSIYRGTDTQYF
>TRBJ1-1|.|TRBV4-3|TRBD1
TGCGCCAGCAGCCACGAAACAGGGGGCACTGAAGCTTTCTTT
CASSHETGGTEAFF
>TRBJ2-1|.|TRBV6-1|TRBD2
TGTGCCAGCAGTGCATTACGGGTCGGGAGGGCCTTAAACAATGAGCAGTTCTTC
CASSALRVGRALNNEQFF
>TRBJ2-2|once|TRBV7-3|.
TGTGCCAGCAGCCCCCTTACGGGAAACACCGGGGAGCTGTTTTTT
CASSPLTGNTGELFF